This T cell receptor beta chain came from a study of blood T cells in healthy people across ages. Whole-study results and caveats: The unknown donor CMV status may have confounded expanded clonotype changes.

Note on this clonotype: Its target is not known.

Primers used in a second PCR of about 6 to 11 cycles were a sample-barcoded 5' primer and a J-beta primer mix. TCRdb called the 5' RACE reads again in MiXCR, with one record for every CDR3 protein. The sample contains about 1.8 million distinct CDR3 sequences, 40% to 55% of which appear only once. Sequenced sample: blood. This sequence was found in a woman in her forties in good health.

The CDR3 sequence: CSAARQGLQTQYF. The CDR3 bases are TGCAGTGCTGCTAGACAGGGCTTGCAGACCCAGTACTTC. V and J are TRBV20-1 and TRBJ2-7, with 7 bases matching TRBD1. The DNA end favors TRBJ2-5, so the J call may be wrong. CDR1 and CDR2 from the germline V gene are DFQATT and SNEGSKA (reference sequence). The CDR3 has 13 residues.